This entry concerns a single TCR beta chain. Profiling relied on immunoSEQ multiplex PCR, and the TCRdb table lists in-frame clones only, not all of them. The sample lists tens of thousands of clones; 90% to 95% were seen once. The data derive from a study of cytomegalovirus exposure and HLA in healthy donors. Germline V gene lookup returns CDR1 MDHEN and CDR2 SYDVKM. Trimming took 2 bases from V and 2 from J; bases not matched to a gene: 3. CDR3 size: 14 residues. Material for sequencing was PBMCs. This TCR was sampled from a man aged 18 to 30 in good health and CMV-seronegative. This chain joins TRBV28 and TRBJ2-7; 7 nucleotides line up with TRBD1. Here the CDR3 DNA reads TGTGCCAGCAGTTTAACAGGGGAGACCTACGAGCAGTACTTC. Translated: CASSLTGETYEQYF. The variable domain in full, completed from reference TRBV28 and TRBJ2-7, reads DVKVTQSSRYLVKRTGEKVFLECVQDMDHENMFWYRQDPGLGLRLIYFSYDVKMKEKGDIPEGYSVSREKKERFSLILESASTNQTSMYLCASSLTGETYEQYFGPGTRLTVT.